This is a list of T cell receptor beta chains from one sample in a study of OX40 agonist ivuxolimab in advanced cancers. Using immunoSEQ multiplex PCR, the repertoire was profiled, and TCRdb retains in-frame clones only, with some absent. The sample records more than 55,000 clones, approximately 81% being singletons. This specimen was CD4+ or CD8+ T cells sorted from blood, taken in a trial of the OX40 agonist ivuxolimab. The source is an adult with an advanced solid tumor such as melanoma, head and neck, liver or kidney cancer. The CDR3 runs from the conserved cysteine through the conserved F or W. Fields, in order: D gene, clone size, V gene, J gene, CDR3 length, CDR3 protein, CDR3 DNA. D genes are given only for firm matches. A row's size may be missing; if present it is once, few, many or a size class.

d_gene: TRBD1; abundance: NA; v_gene: TRBV28; j_gene: TRBJ1-5; len: 16; CDR3aa: CASSSGDRGIFQPQHF; CDR3nt: TGTGCCAGCAGTTCCGGGGACAGGGGGATTTTTCAGCCCCAGCATTTT
d_gene: TRBD1; abundance: NA; v_gene: TRBV10-3; j_gene: TRBJ2-2; len: 15; CDR3aa: CAISAGQGKTGELFF; CDR3nt: TGTGCCATCAGTGCGGGACAGGGAAAAACCGGGGAGCTGTTTTTT
d_gene: NA; abundance: few; v_gene: TRBV6-6; j_gene: TRBJ1-1; len: 12; CDR3aa: CASSYSGPEAFF; CDR3nt: TGTGCCAGCAGTTACTCGGGCCCTGAAGCTTTCTTT
d_gene: NA; abundance: few; v_gene: TRBV7-2; j_gene: TRBJ2-7; len: 13; CDR3aa: CASEGAERFEQYF; CDR3nt: TGTGCCAGTGAGGGAGCAGAAAGATTCGAGCAGTACTTC
d_gene: NA; abundance: NA; v_gene: TRBV29-1; j_gene: TRBJ2-7; len: 12; CDR3aa: CSVELARSEQYF; CDR3nt: TGCAGCGTTGAATTGGCGCGATCGGAGCAGTACTTC
d_gene: NA; abundance: few; v_gene: TRBV2; j_gene: TRBJ1-2; len: 12; CDR3aa: CASRTRVGGYTF; CDR3nt: TGTGCCAGCAGGACCAGGGTGGGAGGCTACACCTTC
d_gene: TRBD1; abundance: NA; v_gene: TRBV28; j_gene: TRBJ1-1; len: 13; CDR3aa: CASTGTGGAQAFF; CDR3nt: TGTGCCAGCACCGGGACAGGGGGCGCGCAAGCTTTCTTT
d_gene: NA; abundance: NA; v_gene: TRBV10-3; j_gene: TRBJ2-7; len: 14; CDR3aa: CASMEPWGEYEQYF; CDR3nt: TGTGCCAGTATGGAACCCTGGGGGGAATACGAGCAGTACTTC
d_gene: TRBD1; abundance: NA; v_gene: TRBV19; j_gene: TRBJ1-2; len: 14; CDR3aa: CASSIGTGGYGYTF; CDR3nt: TGTGCCAGTAGTATTGGAACAGGGGGCTATGGCTACACCTTC
d_gene: NA; abundance: NA; v_gene: TRBV29-1; j_gene: TRBJ2-1; len: 10; CDR3aa: CSAANNEQFF; CDR3nt: TGCAGCGCCGCTAACAATGAGCAGTTCTTC
d_gene: NA; abundance: NA; v_gene: TRBV11-2; j_gene: TRBJ2-3; len: 15; CDR3aa: CASSVGHRFTDTQYF; CDR3nt: TGTGCCAGCAGCGTGGGACACAGATTCACAGATACGCAGTATTTT
d_gene: NA; abundance: NA; v_gene: TRBV11-1; j_gene: TRBJ1-1; len: 17; CDR3aa: CASSHHLGGVVNTEAFF; CDR3nt: TGTGCCAGCAGCCATCATTTAGGCGGGGTGGTGAACACTGAAGCTTTCTTT
d_gene: NA; abundance: once; v_gene: TRBV10-2; j_gene: TRBJ2-2; len: 14; CDR3aa: CASSPDENTGELFF; CDR3nt: TGCGCCAGCAGTCCGGACGAGAACACCGGGGAGCTGTTTTTT
d_gene: NA; abundance: NA; v_gene: TRBV30; j_gene: TRBJ1-2; len: 12; CDR3aa: CAWSRGNYGYTF; CDR3nt: TGTGCCTGGAGTAGAGGGAACTATGGCTACACCTTC
d_gene: NA; abundance: NA; v_gene: TRBV4-2; j_gene: TRBJ1-1; len: 15; CDR3aa: CASSQVYGGPSGAFF; CDR3nt: TGTGCCAGCAGCCAAGTATATGGGGGTCCGAGTGGAGCTTTCTTT
d_gene: NA; abundance: NA; v_gene: TRBV30; j_gene: TRBJ1-2; len: 12; CDR3aa: CACARMSYGYTF; CDR3nt: TGTGCCTGCGCGAGGATGTCCTATGGCTACACCTTC
d_gene: NA; abundance: NA; v_gene: TRBV7-2; j_gene: TRBJ2-7; len: 14; CDR3aa: CASSLVGGQYEQYF; CDR3nt: TGTGCCAGCAGCTTAGTCGGGGGGCAATACGAGCAGTACTTC
d_gene: NA; abundance: once; v_gene: TRBV6-1; j_gene: TRBJ1-5; len: 13; CDR3aa: CASSEREDQPQHF; CDR3nt: TGTGCCAGCAGTGAAAGGGAGGATCAGCCCCAGCATTTT
d_gene: TRBD2; abundance: once; v_gene: TRBV19; j_gene: TRBJ2-7; len: 15; CDR3aa: CARGGPRGSFDEQYF; CDR3nt: TGTGCCAGGGGGGGACCTCGCGGGAGTTTTGACGAGCAGTACTTC
d_gene: TRBD2; abundance: once; v_gene: TRBV27; j_gene: TRBJ2-3; len: 18; CDR3aa: CASSLLTLAGGSTDTQYF; CDR3nt: TGTGCCAGCAGTTTATTAACCCTAGCGGGAGGTTCGACAGATACGCAGTATTTT
d_gene: NA; abundance: NA; v_gene: TRBV29-1; j_gene: TRBJ2-3; len: 14; CDR3aa: CSVDRAIQGDTQYF; CDR3nt: TGCAGCGTTGATCGGGCCATCCAAGGAGATACGCAGTATTTT
d_gene: TRBD1; abundance: NA; v_gene: TRBV6-5; j_gene: TRBJ2-7; len: 12; CDR3aa: CASSSWTGMMYF; CDR3nt: TGTGCCAGCAGTTCGTGGACAGGGATGATGTACTTC